These T cell receptor beta chains were read from a single sample in a study of cytomegalovirus exposure and HLA in healthy donors. TCRdb keeps only in-frame clones here, not all; method: immunoSEQ multiplex PCR. The repertoire includes under 150,000 clones, 80% of them detected once, and around 3.6% sits in the top ten. The specimen was PBMCs. The receptor source for this set is a woman aged 40-49 years in good health and CMV-seronegative. Each CDR3 is given with its conserved first and last residue. The D gene is left open where the match is weak. Size tells how often a clone was seen (once, few, many) or the class of an expanded clone, and some rows leave it out.

V gene	D gene	J gene	clone size	CDR3 protein	CDR3 DNA
TRBV14	TRBD1	TRBJ2-7	NA	CASSQGTGAYEQYF	TGTGCCAGCAGCCAAGGTACAGGGGCCTACGAGCAGTACTTC
TRBV7-9	TRBD1	TRBJ1-1	once	CASSLARDRGKNTEAFF	TGTGCCAGCAGCTTAGCGAGGGACAGGGGCAAGAACACTGAAGCTTTCTTT
TRBV7-2	NA	TRBJ2-5	NA	CASSLERRAMETQYF	TGTGCCAGCAGCTTAGAGCGGCGGGCTATGGAGACCCAGTACTTC
TRBV5-1	TRBD2	TRBJ2-5	NA	CASSYSVKTSSQETQYF	TGCGCCAGCAGCTACTCCGTAAAGACTAGCTCCCAAGAGACCCAGTACTTC
TRBV9	NA	TRBJ1-4	once	CASSPRGAANEKLFF	TGTGCCAGCAGCCCCCGGGGGGCTGCTAATGAAAAACTGTTTTTT
TRBV11-2	TRBD2	TRBJ2-1	NA	CASSSPGTGGPYNEQFF	TGTGCCAGCAGCTCCCCCGGAACGGGAGGCCCCTACAATGAGCAGTTCTTC
TRBV5-4	TRBD1	TRBJ2-1	NA	CASSSGTEISYNEQFF	TGTGCCAGCAGCTCCGGGACAGAAATCTCCTACAATGAGCAGTTCTTC
TRBV27	NA	TRBJ1-2	NA	CASSHDRNYGYTF	TGTGCCAGCAGCCATGACAGAAACTATGGCTACACCTTC
TRBV23-1	NA	TRBJ2-5	NA	CASSPVAYKVETQYF	TGCGCCAGCAGTCCAGTAGCCTATAAGGTAGAGACCCAGTACTTC
TRBV15	NA	TRBJ1-4	NA	CATSREGTTATNEKLFF	TGTGCCACCAGCAGAGAGGGGACAACAGCAACTAATGAAAAACTGTTTTTT
TRBV27	TRBD2	TRBJ2-5	few	CASSFSAGYFQETQYF	TGTGCCAGCAGTTTCTCAGCGGGATACTTCCAAGAGACCCAGTACTTC
TRBV7-3	NA	TRBJ2-2	NA	CASSLSLASNTGELFF	TGTGCCAGCAGCTTAAGTCTCGCCAGTAACACCGGGGAGCTGTTTTTT
TRBV19	TRBD1	TRBJ1-2	NA	CASSIAVGRGHYGYTF	TGTGCCAGTAGTATAGCGGTGGGCAGGGGGCACTATGGCTACACCTTC
TRBV10-3	TRBD1	TRBJ1-2	NA	CAISSLPDRGGYTF	TGTGCCATCAGTTCCCTCCCGGACAGGGGTGGCTACACCTTC
TRBV4-3	NA	TRBJ1-2	NA	CASSLALELSYGYTF	TGCGCCAGCAGCCTCGCTTTGGAGTTAAGCTATGGCTACACCTTC
TRBV6-1	TRBD1	TRBJ2-2	few	CASRVGQSTGELFF	TGTGCCAGCAGGGTGGGACAGAGCACCGGGGAGCTGTTTTTT
TRBV5-6	NA	TRBJ1-1	NA	CASSLGRGEAFF	TGTGCCAGCAGCTTGGGGAGAGGTGAAGCTTTCTTT
TRBV9	NA	TRBJ2-7	NA	CASSGGGGNEQYF	TGTGCCAGCAGCGGGGGAGGAGGCAACGAGCAGTACTTC
TRBV4-2	TRBD1	TRBJ1-2	NA	CASSDIFDRGGYGYTF	TGTGCCAGCAGCGATATTTTCGACAGGGGCGGCTATGGCTACACCTTC
TRBV4-2	NA	TRBJ2-2	once	CASSQGGPSTGELFF	TGTGCCAGCAGCCAAGGGGGGCCGAGCACCGGGGAGCTGTTTTTT